These 10 T cell receptor beta chains share one sample of origin, sequenced in a study of T cell responses to AZD1222 COVID-19 vaccine. Assay: immunoSEQ multiplex PCR; the TCRdb copy retains only in-frame clones and omits some. Of around 120,000 clones in the sample, 80% to 90% were seen once. The sequencing here drew on peripheral blood, taken on day 0 of AZD1222 vaccination. The receptors come from an adult in good health.

The rearrangement joins TRBV3-1 (or the pseudogene TRBV3-2) to TRBJ1-2; D not resolved. This CDR3 region has 11 residues. Trimming left V 1 base short and J 7 bases short, with 4 bases between. The V gene's germline CDR1 is LGHDT and CDR2 YNNKEL (reference sequence). The CDR3 is CASSQASGYTF. CDR3 sequence (DNA): TGTGCCAGCAGCCAAGCAAGTGGCTACACCTTC.

Details on this clone: The junction shows a germline mismatch at one end, possibly a read error. The J gene is TRBJ1-1, the V gene TRBV5-1; 10 bases are a match to TRBD1. Looked up from germline, CDR1 is SGHRS and CDR2 is YFSETQ. The CDR3 extends over 17 amino acids. The CDR3 reads CASSLTAASGTGARLGF. The CDR3 region has the DNA TGCGCCAGCAGCCTGACTGCTGCTTCCGGGACAGGGGCCCGCCTGGGATTT.

The J gene is TRBJ2-5, the V gene TRBV27; D possibly corresponds to TRBD1 (5 bases). Trimming removed 6 bases at V and 3 bases at J, with 14 bases between. This CDR3 spans 14 amino acids. CDR1 is MNHEY, CDR2 SMNVEV, per germline (reference sequence). CDR3 nucleotide sequence: TGTGCCAGCAGCCCCTGGGGCGCTAAAGAGACCCAGTACTTC. It yields the protein CASSPWGAKETQYF.

The genes are TRBV19 and TRBJ1-5; D gene uncertain. Germline V gene lookup returns CDR1 LNHDA and CDR2 SQIVND (reference sequence). The V gene lost 0 bases and the J gene lost 0 bases, with 12 bases spanning the gap. The CDR3 is 17 residues long. In DNA form, the CDR3 reads TGTGCCAGTAGTATAGAGGCACTGAGTTATAGCAATCAGCCCCAGCATTTT. It translates to CASSIEALSYSNQPQHF.

This chain links TRBV9 with TRBJ1-2; D possibly corresponds to TRBD1 (6 bases). The CDR3 length is 11 residues. The germline gives CDR1 SGDLS, CDR2 YYNGEE. V was cut by 3 bases and J by 12 bases, with 12 bases left in between. The CDR3 reads CASSGQDGDTF. The CDR3 DNA is TGTGCCAGCAGCGGACAGGATGGTGACACCTTC.

V gene TRBV19 combines with J gene TRBJ1-4, with D uncertain. Germline V gene sequence: CDR1 LNHDA, CDR2 SQIVND (reference sequence). V lost 2 bases to trimming and J lost 0 bases, with 7 bases between them. CDR3 length equals 15 residues. The CDR3 loop reads CASSISAPTNEKLFF. CDR3 coding DNA: TGTGCCAGTAGTATATCGGCCCCAACTAATGAAAAACTGTTTTTT.

The genes are TRBV11-2 and TRBJ1-3; a possible D gene is TRBD1 (5 bases). V was pared by 5 bases and J by 2 bases, with 13 bases between. Germline CDR1 reads SGHAT; CDR2 reads FQNNGV. The CDR3 has 15 residues. The CDR3 loop is CASSPRTIAGNTIYF. As DNA, the CDR3 is TGTGCCAGCAGCCCTCGGACAATCGCTGGAAACACCATATATTTT.

This clone was recorded only once. The chain is built from TRBV2 and TRBJ1-3; the D gene is possibly TRBD1 (5 bases). V was cut by 4 bases and J by 12 bases, with 13 bases left in between. The CDR3 contains 12 residues. From germline, CDR1 is SNHLY and CDR2 FYNNEI. CDR3 DNA: TGTGCCAGCAGTGCAGGGTCTCATGGCATATATTTT. Translation gives CASSAGSHGIYF.

This chain connects TRBV2 to TRBJ2-7; possibly TRBD1 for D (5 bases). V lost 8 bases and J lost 0, with 14 bases in between. Germline-derived CDR1 and CDR2 are SNHLY and FYNNEI. This CDR3 has 14 amino acids. CDR3 sequence reads: CASGPRQGSYEQYF. The DNA for the CDR3 is TGTGCCAGCGGGCCTAGGCAGGGCTCCTACGAGCAGTACTTC.

The V gene is TRBV28, the J gene TRBJ1-4; tentative D call: TRBD1 (5 bases). The CDR3 consists of 15 residues. Germline-derived CDR1 and CDR2 are MDHEN and SYDVKM. V was cut by 5 bases and J by 13 bases, with 23 bases left in between. CDR3: CASSLRGMTVRRLFF. The CDR3, as DNA: TGTGCCAGCAGTCTAAGGGGTATGACGGTGAGAAGACTGTTTTTT.